This T cell receptor (beta chain) was captured by sequencing in a study of PD-1 blockade in mismatch repair-deficient tumors. In the study overall: All were previously treated, progressing patients with over 9 mismatch repair-deficient cancer types. Notes on the study in general: Rapid post-treatment expansion, then contraction, generally preceding radiologic response, marked tumor-resident clones.

After removal of 5 bases from V and 8 bases from J, the junction contained 18 bases not matched to a gene. The CDR3 covers 17 residues. Germline lookup yields CDR1 PRHDT and CDR2 FYEKMQ (reference sequence). The table lists this clone with a count of one. Its target is not known. Measured with immunoSEQ multiplex PCR; TCRdb has only the in-frame clones, and not every one. Of under 50,000 clones listed, under 85% are singletons. The chain is built from TRBV13 and TRBJ2-1; TRBD2 matches at 7 bases. The origin of this receptor is an adult with mismatch repair-deficient cancer. This material consisted of PBMCs, taken before pembrolizumab treatment. The CDR3 DNA reads as TGTGCCAGCAGCCCCCCCTTAGCGGGTCAATACGTCCATGAGCAGTTCTTC. Translating it yields CASSPPLAGQYVHEQFF.